This TCR beta chain was sequenced for a study of Ad26.COV2.S vaccination and SARS-CoV-2 variants. As for treatment: roughly 20 received Ad26.COV2.S at low or high dose, single or two shots; 5 received placebo; per-sample allocation not given. Sampling took place 63 days after the first vaccine or placebo injection. This Boston cohort included adults aged 18-55 years. The CDR3 has 15 amino acids. Germline-derived CDR1 and CDR2 are LGHDT and YNNKEL (reference sequence). The germline V and J ends were trimmed by 1 base and 2 bases, with 9 bases remaining between them. Using immunoSEQ multiplex PCR, the repertoire was profiled, and TCRdb retains in-frame clones only, with some absent. The table shows about 680,000 clones, with about 90% occurring only once. Remarks on this clone: The antigen is undetermined.

Whole-study results and caveats: Compared with placebo recipients, vaccine recipients had higher spike-specific TCR breadth.

This TCR derives from a person between 18 and 60 years old who received the Ad26.COV2.S COVID-19 vaccine or a placebo. This material consisted of peripheral blood, taken in a trial of Ad26.COV2.S vaccine versus placebo. V usage is TRBV3-1 (or the pseudogene TRBV3-2) and J usage is TRBJ1-3; no definite D call. In nucleotides, the CDR3 is TGTGCCAGCAGCCAAGTCACTGGGGCTGGAAACACCATATATTTT. This sequence encodes CASSQVTGAGNTIYF.